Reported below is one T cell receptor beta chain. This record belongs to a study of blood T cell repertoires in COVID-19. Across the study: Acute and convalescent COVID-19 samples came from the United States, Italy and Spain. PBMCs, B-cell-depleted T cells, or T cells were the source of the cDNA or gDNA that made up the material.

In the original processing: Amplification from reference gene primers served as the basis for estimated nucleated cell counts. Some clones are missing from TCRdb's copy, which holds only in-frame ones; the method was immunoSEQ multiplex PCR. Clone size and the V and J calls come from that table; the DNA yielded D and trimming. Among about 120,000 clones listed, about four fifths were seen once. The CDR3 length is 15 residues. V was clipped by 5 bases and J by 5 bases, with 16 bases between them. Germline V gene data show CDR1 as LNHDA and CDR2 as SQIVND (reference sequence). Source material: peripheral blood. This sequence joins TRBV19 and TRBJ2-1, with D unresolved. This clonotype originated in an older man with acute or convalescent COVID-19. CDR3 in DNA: TGTGCCAGTAGTCCCCGAAGTTGGGCCAACAATGAGCAGTTCTTC. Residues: CASSPRSWANNEQFF.